A selection of T cell receptor beta chains follows, all from one sample in a study of T cells after somatic rescue of genetic block. TCRdb's table, derived via immunoSEQ multiplex PCR, lists solely in-frame clones and lacks some. The sample has roughly 67,000 clones, 85% to 95% seen once. The specimen sequenced was peripheral blood mononuclear cells (PBMCs). The source is a man between 35 and 55 years old. Each CDR3 is given with its conserved first and last residue. The order of the fields is V gene, J gene, D gene, clone size, CDR3 protein, CDR3 DNA. D genes are given only for firm matches. Size is stated for part of the rows, as once, few or many counts, or as a class when the clone is expanded.

V gene: TRBV7-9
J gene: TRBJ1-5
D gene: -
clone size: -
CDR3 protein: CASSRSAGSNQPQHF
CDR3 DNA: TGTGCCAGCAGCCGTAGCGCGGGGAGCAATCAGCCCCAGCATTTT

V gene: TRBV10-3
J gene: TRBJ1-1
D gene: -
clone size: -
CDR3 protein: CAISESEGITEAFF
CDR3 DNA: TGTGCCATCAGTGAGTCCGAGGGAATCACTGAAGCTTTCTTT

V gene: TRBV7-2
J gene: TRBJ2-3
D gene: TRBD2
clone size: -
CDR3 protein: CASSLGLAGVSDTQYF
CDR3 DNA: TGTGCCAGCAGCCTAGGACTAGCGGGAGTTTCAGATACGCAGTATTTT

V gene: TRBV7-8
J gene: TRBJ1-1
D gene: -
clone size: -
CDR3 protein: CASSLLNTEAFF
CDR3 DNA: TGTGCCAGCAGCCTCTTGAACACTGAAGCTTTCTTT

V gene: TRBV7-2
J gene: TRBJ2-7
D gene: TRBD1
clone size: -
CDR3 protein: CASSDRGYYEQYF
CDR3 DNA: TGTGCCAGCAGCGACAGGGGGTACTACGAGCAGTACTTC

V gene: TRBV11-2
J gene: TRBJ2-2
D gene: -
clone size: -
CDR3 protein: CASSSRWAVNTGELFF
CDR3 DNA: TGTGCCAGCAGCTCCAGATGGGCGGTTAACACCGGGGAGCTGTTTTTT

V gene: TRBV27
J gene: TRBJ1-1
D gene: -
clone size: -
CDR3 protein: CASSPSRPGVTEAFF
CDR3 DNA: TGTGCCAGCAGCCCGTCAAGGCCCGGGGTCACTGAAGCTTTCTTT

V gene: TRBV2
J gene: TRBJ2-3
D gene: TRBD2
clone size: -
CDR3 protein: CARSLGGSTDTQYF
CDR3 DNA: TGTGCCAGGTCTCTCGGGGGGAGCACAGATACGCAGTATTTT

V gene: TRBV28
J gene: TRBJ1-1
D gene: TRBD1
clone size: -
CDR3 protein: CASSRGTAPEAFF
CDR3 DNA: TGTGCCAGCAGTAGAGGGACAGCGCCTGAAGCTTTCTTT

V gene: TRBV19
J gene: TRBJ2-7
D gene: TRBD1
clone size: -
CDR3 protein: CASSTRDSYEQYF
CDR3 DNA: TGTGCCAGTAGTACCCGGGACAGTTACGAGCAGTACTTC

V gene: TRBV4-1
J gene: TRBJ2-2
D gene: -
clone size: -
CDR3 protein: CASSHPFGGVNTGELFF
CDR3 DNA: TGCGCCAGCAGCCACCCCTTCGGTGGGGTGAACACCGGGGAGCTGTTTTTT

V gene: TRBV27
J gene: TRBJ1-5
D gene: -
clone size: -
CDR3 protein: CASSSQQGPQHF
CDR3 DNA: TGTGCCAGCAGTTCTCAGCAGGGGCCCCAGCATTTT

V gene: TRBV18
J gene: TRBJ2-7
D gene: -
clone size: -
CDR3 protein: CASSRPSSYEQYF
CDR3 DNA: TGTGCCAGCTCACGACCCAGCTCCTACGAGCAGTACTTC

V gene: TRBV2
J gene: TRBJ2-3
D gene: -
clone size: -
CDR3 protein: CASSRGAQGDTQYF
CDR3 DNA: TGTGCCAGCAGTCGGGGGGCTCAAGGGGATACGCAGTATTTT

V gene: TRBV10-2
J gene: TRBJ2-7
D gene: TRBD1
clone size: -
CDR3 protein: CASSESTVGQGKYEQYF
CDR3 DNA: TGCGCCAGCAGTGAGTCGACAGTGGGACAGGGAAAATACGAGCAGTACTTC

V gene: TRBV15
J gene: TRBJ1-5
D gene: -
clone size: -
CDR3 protein: CATSRGLIGDQPQHF
CDR3 DNA: TGTGCCACCAGCAGAGGACTGATAGGCGATCAGCCCCAGCATTTT

V gene: TRBV7-2
J gene: TRBJ1-5
D gene: -
clone size: -
CDR3 protein: CASTTYAGGGNQPQHF
CDR3 DNA: TGTGCCAGCACCACCTACGCGGGGGGGGGTAATCAGCCCCAGCATTTT

V gene: TRBV4-1
J gene: TRBJ2-6
D gene: -
clone size: once
CDR3 protein: CASSQDAPRTFNSGANVLTF
CDR3 DNA: TGCGCCAGCAGCCAAGATGCCCCCCGGACTTTCAACTCTGGGGCCAACGTCCTGACTTTC

V gene: TRBV18
J gene: TRBJ2-1
D gene: TRBD2
clone size: -
CDR3 protein: CASSPSGSSYNEQFF
CDR3 DNA: TGTGCCAGCTCACCAAGCGGGAGTTCCTACAATGAGCAGTTCTTC

V gene: TRBV19
J gene: TRBJ1-1
D gene: -
clone size: -
CDR3 protein: CASSHRFGNTEAFF
CDR3 DNA: TGTGCCAGTAGCCACAGATTCGGGAACACTGAAGCTTTCTTT

V gene: TRBV6-5
J gene: TRBJ2-7
D gene: -
clone size: -
CDR3 protein: CASSREGEQYF
CDR3 DNA: TGTGCCAGCAGTAGAGAGGGCGAGCAGTACTTC

V gene: TRBV28
J gene: TRBJ2-5
D gene: TRBD1
clone size: -
CDR3 protein: CASSPRGYQETQYF
CDR3 DNA: TGTGCCAGCAGTCCCAGGGGGTACCAAGAGACCCAGTACTTC

V gene: TRBV6-4
J gene: TRBJ2-1
D gene: TRBD2
clone size: -
CDR3 protein: CASSELAGEYNEQFF
CDR3 DNA: TGTGCCAGCAGTGAACTAGCGGGAGAGTACAATGAGCAGTTCTTC

V gene: TRBV7-8
J gene: TRBJ2-7
D gene: -
clone size: once
CDR3 protein: CASSLILPTKRGVSYEQYF
CDR3 DNA: TGTGCCAGCAGCTTAATATTGCCCACAAAACGGGGAGTCTCCTACGAGCAGTACTTC

V gene: TRBV5-1
J gene: TRBJ2-2
D gene: -
clone size: -
CDR3 protein: CASSTGPPGGELFF
CDR3 DNA: TGCGCCAGCAGCACGGGACCTCCAGGTGGGGAGCTGTTTTTT

V gene: TRBV5-6
J gene: TRBJ2-1
D gene: TRBD2
clone size: -
CDR3 protein: CASSLASGNYNEQFF
CDR3 DNA: TGTGCCAGCAGCTTGGCTAGCGGAAACTACAATGAGCAGTTCTTC

V gene: TRBV4-1
J gene: TRBJ2-5
D gene: TRBD2
clone size: -
CDR3 protein: CASSQTSLQETQYF
CDR3 DNA: TGCGCCAGCAGTCAGACTAGCCTCCAAGAGACCCAGTACTTC

V gene: TRBV10-1
J gene: TRBJ2-4
D gene: -
clone size: -
CDR3 protein: CASSESGAKNIQYF
CDR3 DNA: TGCGCCAGCAGTGAGTCAGGAGCCAAAAACATTCAGTACTTC

V gene: TRBV29-1
J gene: TRBJ2-2
D gene: TRBD2
clone size: -
CDR3 protein: CSVSGGNTGELFF
CDR3 DNA: TGCAGCGTTAGCGGGGGGAACACCGGGGAGCTGTTTTTT

V gene: TRBV4-1
J gene: TRBJ2-7
D gene: TRBD2
clone size: -
CDR3 protein: CASSQTTGTSGYEQYF
CDR3 DNA: TGCGCCAGCAGCCAAACCACCGGGACTAGCGGCTACGAGCAGTACTTC

V gene: TRBV5-1
J gene: TRBJ2-1
D gene: -
clone size: once
CDR3 protein: CASSLLGGAYNEQFF
CDR3 DNA: TGCGCCAGCAGCTTGTTGGGGGGAGCATACAATGAGCAGTTCTTC

V gene: TRBV4-2
J gene: TRBJ1-3
D gene: -
clone size: -
CDR3 protein: CASSQDPSARSGNTIYF
CDR3 DNA: TGTGCCAGCAGCCAAGACCCCTCGGCCCGCTCTGGAAACACCATATATTTT

V gene: TRBV5-1
J gene: TRBJ1-1
D gene: -
clone size: -
CDR3 protein: CASSLGARGNTEAFF
CDR3 DNA: TGCGCCAGCAGCTTGGGGGCGAGGGGGAACACTGAAGCTTTCTTT

V gene: TRBV19
J gene: TRBJ2-1
D gene: TRBD2
clone size: -
CDR3 protein: CASSMGTSGVDEQFF
CDR3 DNA: TGTGCCAGTAGTATGGGGACTAGCGGGGTGGATGAGCAGTTCTTC

V gene: TRBV30
J gene: TRBJ1-6
D gene: TRBD1
clone size: -
CDR3 protein: CAGQGQGNSPLHF
CDR3 DNA: TGTGCCGGGCAGGGACAGGGAAATTCACCCCTCCACTTT

V gene: TRBV9
J gene: TRBJ1-5
D gene: -
clone size: -
CDR3 protein: CASSVGLGRNQPQHF
CDR3 DNA: TGTGCCAGCAGCGTAGGCCTCGGGCGCAATCAGCCCCAGCATTTT

V gene: TRBV4-1
J gene: TRBJ2-1
D gene: TRBD1
clone size: -
CDR3 protein: CASSQGKRGLQIDNEQFF
CDR3 DNA: TGCGCCAGCAGCCAAGGGAAGAGGGGGCTCCAGATTGACAATGAGCAGTTCTTC

V gene: TRBV18
J gene: TRBJ1-3
D gene: -
clone size: few
CDR3 protein: CASSQRQPPDTIYF
CDR3 DNA: TGTGCCAGCTCCCAAAGACAGCCACCGGACACCATATATTTT

V gene: TRBV7-8
J gene: TRBJ2-7
D gene: -
clone size: -
CDR3 protein: CASSLAGDYEQYF
CDR3 DNA: TGTGCCAGCAGCTTAGCTGGCGATTACGAGCAGTACTTC

V gene: TRBV10-3
J gene: TRBJ1-2
D gene: TRBD1
clone size: few
CDR3 protein: CAIGQVETYTF
CDR3 DNA: TGTGCCATCGGACAGGTTGAAACCTACACCTTC

V gene: TRBV9
J gene: TRBJ2-2
D gene: -
clone size: -
CDR3 protein: CASSMSTGELFF
CDR3 DNA: TGTGCCAGCAGCATGAGCACCGGGGAGCTGTTTTTT

V gene: TRBV7-2
J gene: TRBJ2-1
D gene: -
clone size: -
CDR3 protein: CASSFSPGNNEQFF
CDR3 DNA: TGTGCCAGCAGCTTTTCGCCGGGAAACAATGAGCAGTTCTTC

V gene: TRBV5-1
J gene: TRBJ1-3
D gene: TRBD1
clone size: -
CDR3 protein: CASSTSTGGSGNTIYF
CDR3 DNA: TGCGCCAGCAGCACGTCGACAGGGGGCTCTGGAAACACCATATATTTT

V gene: TRBV10-1
J gene: TRBJ2-2
D gene: TRBD1
clone size: -
CDR3 protein: CASSRDRTDTGELFF
CDR3 DNA: TGCGCCAGCAGCCGGGACAGGACGGACACCGGGGAGCTGTTTTTT

V gene: TRBV7-2
J gene: TRBJ2-7
D gene: -
clone size: once
CDR3 protein: CASSPPGTPYEQYF
CDR3 DNA: TGTGCCAGCAGCCCTCCCGGGACCCCCTACGAGCAGTACTTC

V gene: TRBV5-1
J gene: TRBJ1-6
D gene: -
clone size: -
CDR3 protein: CASSLTGAVVDSPLHF
CDR3 DNA: TGCGCCAGCAGCTTAACAGGAGCCGTAGTGGATTCACCCCTCCACTTT

V gene: TRBV5-6
J gene: TRBJ2-1
D gene: -
clone size: -
CDR3 protein: CASTPLGPSGEQFF
CDR3 DNA: TGTGCCAGCACCCCGTTAGGGCCATCGGGGGAGCAGTTCTTC

V gene: TRBV11-2
J gene: TRBJ2-5
D gene: -
clone size: -
CDR3 protein: CASSLVSLASQETQYF
CDR3 DNA: TGTGCCAGCAGCTTAGTAAGCCTAGCTTCGCAAGAGACCCAGTACTTC

V gene: TRBV6-4
J gene: TRBJ2-1
D gene: TRBD2
clone size: -
CDR3 protein: CASSDSGGSTYNEQFF
CDR3 DNA: TGTGCCAGCAGTGACTCAGGCGGGAGTACCTACAATGAGCAGTTCTTC

V gene: TRBV10-1
J gene: TRBJ1-1
D gene: TRBD1
clone size: -
CDR3 protein: CASSGGQGDGGAFF
CDR3 DNA: TGCGCCAGCAGTGGGGGACAGGGTGACGGAGGAGCTTTCTTT

V gene: TRBV28
J gene: TRBJ1-5
D gene: -
clone size: -
CDR3 protein: CATSLWRGASVTPQHF
CDR3 DNA: TGTGCCACCTCTCTTTGGAGGGGGGCATCAGTGACGCCCCAGCATTTT

V gene: TRBV27
J gene: TRBJ1-2
D gene: -
clone size: -
CDR3 protein: CASSLFKGNYGYTF
CDR3 DNA: TGTGCCAGCAGTTTATTTAAGGGAAACTATGGCTACACCTTC

V gene: TRBV28
J gene: TRBJ1-1
D gene: TRBD1
clone size: -
CDR3 protein: CASSLGQWNTEAFF
CDR3 DNA: TGTGCCAGCTCTCTGGGACAGTGGAACACTGAAGCTTTCTTT

V gene: TRBV23-1
J gene: TRBJ1-2
D gene: -
clone size: -
CDR3 protein: CASSQSWGYGYTF
CDR3 DNA: TGCGCCAGCAGTCAATCCTGGGGCTATGGCTACACCTTC

V gene: TRBV29-1
J gene: TRBJ1-5
D gene: -
clone size: -
CDR3 protein: CSVRAGVIQPQHF
CDR3 DNA: TGCAGCGTGAGGGCAGGGGTGATTCAGCCCCAGCATTTT

V gene: TRBV6-5
J gene: TRBJ1-1
D gene: -
clone size: once
CDR3 protein: CASSYSPGLNTEAFF
CDR3 DNA: TGTGCCAGCAGTTACTCACCGGGGCTGAACACTGAAGCTTTCTTT

V gene: TRBV14
J gene: TRBJ1-2
D gene: -
clone size: -
CDR3 protein: CASSPLGLDYGYTF
CDR3 DNA: TGTGCCAGCAGCCCCCTGGGGCTGGACTATGGCTACACCTTC